This T cell receptor (beta chain) was found in a study of CD8 T cells in ankylosing spondylitis. General study findings and limits: Characteristic of ankylosing spondylitis blood, it appeared, was a TCR beta motif comprising several highly homologous variants. Significantly higher representation of disease-linked clones was reported for matched ankylosing spondylitis synovial fluid. Previous work reported some of these motif variants in the synovial fluid and blood of reactive arthritis.

This CDR3 has 15 amino acids. Germline trimming cut 6 bases from V and 8 bases from J; bases unmatched to any gene: 12. Molecular-barcoded quantitative 5'-RACE produced these TCR beta libraries. Each CDR3 protein gets one entry after TCRdb re-called the 5' RACE reads with MiXCR. The table lists more than 200,000 distinct CDR3 sequences, roughly 25% of them singletons. In this sample, this clonotype turned up many times. The target antigen is unknown. The source is a male donor with ankylosing spondylitis or in good health (not recorded which). Sample: blood, either unsorted or a sorted T cell fraction (not recorded which). V and J are TRBV12-3 or TRBV12-4 and TRBJ2-1, with 8 nucleotides matching TRBD1. The CDR3 loop reads CASSYGQGGFDEQFF. The CDR3 DNA follows: TGTGCCAGCAGCTACGGACAGGGTGGTTTTGATGAGCAGTTCTTC.